This TCR beta chain was obtained from a study of radiotherapy plus CTLA-4 blockade in lung cancer. Participants had chemo-refractory metastatic non-small-cell lung cancer and were treated with focal radiation plus ipilimumab CTLA-4 blockade. TCRdb's table, derived via immunoSEQ multiplex PCR, lists solely in-frame clones and lacks some. This repertoire shows about 98,000 clones, about 81% found once; its top ten account for 3% to 3.5%. The CDR3 covers 16 residues. Unmatched junction bases numbered 9, after V lost 2 bases and J lost 4 bases. Germline assignment: CDR1 MNHEY and CDR2 SMNVEV (reference sequence).

Here the sequenced sample was peripheral blood, taken from a patient treated with radiotherapy plus ipilimumab. The V and J genes are TRBV27 and TRBJ2-5; the match to TRBD2 covers 8 bases. The origin of this receptor is a human donor with non-small cell lung cancer who had a partial response to radiotherapy plus ipilimumab. The CDR3 spells CASSLIGGRRLETQYF. The CDR3, as DNA: TGTGCCAGCAGTTTAATCGGCGGGAGGAGGCTAGAGACCCAGTACTTC.